This T cell receptor beta chain was recorded in a study of shared clonotypes between healthy human individuals. CDR1 is MRHNA, CDR2 SNTAGT, per germline. The V gene end was trimmed by 9 bases and the J gene end by 2 bases; junction bases not matched to a gene: 13. This CDR3 spans 16 amino acids. Study observations and caveats: The study generally estimated greater richness for naive than memory subsets. The donor pool, a small one, limited the genetic and exposure-history diversity represented. Shared clonotypes: roughly 4.7% naive CD4, around 3.7% naive CD8, about 2.4% memory CD4, approximately 0.4% memory CD8.

Terminally differentiated effector memory CD45RA+ cells were excluded from the naive CD8 cells, which were CD45RO-negative and positively selected for CCR7. For each subset, genomic DNA was distributed in equal portions over several immunoSEQ plates. Method: immunoSEQ multiplex PCR; TCRdb's copy keeps in-frame clones and lacks some. This sample has under 1 million clones; 96% occur once, and the top ten carry about 0.22%. Details on this clone: Its specificity is unknown.

The V and J genes are TRBV6-4 and TRBJ2-3, with 8 bases lining up with TRBD1. The sample taken for sequencing was naive CD8+ T cells sorted from blood. The TCR originated in a man aged 25 to 40 in good health. The CDR3 DNA reads TGTGCCAGAGCGCAGGGGGCTAGAGCTTACACAGATACGCAGTATTTT. The encoded protein is CARAQGARAYTDTQYF.